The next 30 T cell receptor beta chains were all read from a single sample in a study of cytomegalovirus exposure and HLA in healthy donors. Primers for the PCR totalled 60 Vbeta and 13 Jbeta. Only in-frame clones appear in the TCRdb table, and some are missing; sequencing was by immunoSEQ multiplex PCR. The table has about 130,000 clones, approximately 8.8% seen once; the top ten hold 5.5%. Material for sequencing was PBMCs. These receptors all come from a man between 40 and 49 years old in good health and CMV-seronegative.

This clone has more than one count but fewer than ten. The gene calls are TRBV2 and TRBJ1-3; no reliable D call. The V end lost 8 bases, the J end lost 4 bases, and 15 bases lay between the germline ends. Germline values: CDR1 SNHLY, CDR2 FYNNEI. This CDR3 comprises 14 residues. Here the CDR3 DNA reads TGTGCCAGCGGAGCTCCCGGGGTAGGAAACACCATATATTTT. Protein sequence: CASGAPGVGNTIYF.

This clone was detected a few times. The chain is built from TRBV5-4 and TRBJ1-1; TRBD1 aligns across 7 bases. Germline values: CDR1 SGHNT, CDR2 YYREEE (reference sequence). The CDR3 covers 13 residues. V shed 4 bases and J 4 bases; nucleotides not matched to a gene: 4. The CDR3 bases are TGTGCCAGCAGCACGACAGGGATCACTGAAGCTTTCTTT. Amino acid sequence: CASSTTGITEAFF.

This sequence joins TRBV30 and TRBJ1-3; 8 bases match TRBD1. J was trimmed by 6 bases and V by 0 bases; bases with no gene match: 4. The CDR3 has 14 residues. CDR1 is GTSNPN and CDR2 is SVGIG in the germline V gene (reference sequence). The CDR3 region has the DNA TGTGCCTGGAGTGTACAGGGGGGGACAAACACCATATATTTT. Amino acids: CAWSVQGGTNTIYF.

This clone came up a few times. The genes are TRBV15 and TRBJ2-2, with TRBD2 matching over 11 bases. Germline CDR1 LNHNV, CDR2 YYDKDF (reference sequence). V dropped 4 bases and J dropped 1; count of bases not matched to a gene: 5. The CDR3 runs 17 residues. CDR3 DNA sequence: TGTGCCACCAGCACCGTAGGACTAGCGGGGAACACCGGGGAGCTGTTTTTT. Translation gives CATSTVGLAGNTGELFF. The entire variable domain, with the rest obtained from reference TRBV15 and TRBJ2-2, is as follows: DAMVIQNPRYQVTQFGKPVTLSCSQTLNHNVMYWYQQKSSQAPKLLFHYYDKDFNNEADTPDNFQSRRPNTSFCFLDIRSPGLGDTAMYLCATSTVGLAGNTGELFFGEGSRLTVL.

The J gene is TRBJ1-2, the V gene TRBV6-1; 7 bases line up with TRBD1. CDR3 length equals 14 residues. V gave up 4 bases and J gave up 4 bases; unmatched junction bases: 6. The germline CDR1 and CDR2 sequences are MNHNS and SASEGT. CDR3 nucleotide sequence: TGTGCCAGCAGTGCAGACAGGGTCCTCTATGGCTACACCTTC. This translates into CASSADRVLYGYTF.

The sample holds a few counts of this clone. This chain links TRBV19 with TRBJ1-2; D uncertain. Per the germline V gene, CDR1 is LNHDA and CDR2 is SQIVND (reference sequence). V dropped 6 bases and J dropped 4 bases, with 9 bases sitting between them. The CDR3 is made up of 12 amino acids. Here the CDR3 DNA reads TGTGCCAGTAGCGGGATTTTCTATGGCTACACCTTC. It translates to CASSGIFYGYTF.

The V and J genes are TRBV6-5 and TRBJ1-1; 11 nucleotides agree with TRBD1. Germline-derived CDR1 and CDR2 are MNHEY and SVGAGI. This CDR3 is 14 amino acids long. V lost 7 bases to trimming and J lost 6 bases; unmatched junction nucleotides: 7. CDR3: CASIGQGAVPEAFF. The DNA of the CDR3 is TGTGCCAGCATCGGACAGGGGGCCGTACCTGAAGCTTTCTTT.

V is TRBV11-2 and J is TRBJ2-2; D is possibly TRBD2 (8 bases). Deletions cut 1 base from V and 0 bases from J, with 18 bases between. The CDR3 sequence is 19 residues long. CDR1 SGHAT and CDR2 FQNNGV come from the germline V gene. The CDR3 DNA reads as TGTGCCAGCAGCTTAGGAGGGGGCGGGGGGTTCGCGAACACCGGGGAGCTGTTTTTT. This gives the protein CASSLGGGGGFANTGELFF.

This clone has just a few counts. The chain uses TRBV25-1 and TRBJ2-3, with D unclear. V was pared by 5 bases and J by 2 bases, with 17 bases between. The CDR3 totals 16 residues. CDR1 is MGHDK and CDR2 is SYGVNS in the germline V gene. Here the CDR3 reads CASSPRVVYTTDTQYF. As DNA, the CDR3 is TGTGCCAGCAGTCCACGGGTGGTCTATACCACAGATACGCAGTATTTT.

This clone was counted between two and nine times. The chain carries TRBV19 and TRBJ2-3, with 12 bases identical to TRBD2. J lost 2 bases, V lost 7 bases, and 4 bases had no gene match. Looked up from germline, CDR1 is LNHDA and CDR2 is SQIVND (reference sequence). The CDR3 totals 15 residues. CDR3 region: CASKPSGGATDTQYF. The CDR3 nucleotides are TGTGCCAGTAAACCTAGCGGGGGGGCCACAGATACGCAGTATTTT.

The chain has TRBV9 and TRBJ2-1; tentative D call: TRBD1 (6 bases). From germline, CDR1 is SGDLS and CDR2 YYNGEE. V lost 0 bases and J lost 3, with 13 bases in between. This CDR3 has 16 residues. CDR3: CASSVGLGAVYNEQFF. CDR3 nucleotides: TGTGCCAGCAGCGTAGGGCTGGGGGCGGTCTACAATGAGCAGTTCTTC.

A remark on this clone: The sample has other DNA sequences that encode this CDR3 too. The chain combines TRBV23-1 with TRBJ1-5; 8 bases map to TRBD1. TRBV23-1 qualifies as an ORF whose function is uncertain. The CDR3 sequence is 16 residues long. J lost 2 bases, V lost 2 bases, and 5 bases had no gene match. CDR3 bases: TGCGCCAGCAGTCAAGCCGACAGGGGTGGCAATCAGCCCCAGCATTTT. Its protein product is CASSQADRGGNQPQHF.

The CDR3 reads CASSQDHGVDNSPLHF. Here the CDR3 DNA reads TGCGCCAGCAGCCAAGACCACGGGGTTGATAATTCACCCCTCCACTTT. The chain recombines TRBV4-3 with TRBJ1-6; D gene unclear. The CDR3 runs 16 residues. CDR1 and CDR2 (germline): LGHNA, YSLEER. The ends were cut back, 0 bases at V and 5 bases at J, with 11 bases in the middle.

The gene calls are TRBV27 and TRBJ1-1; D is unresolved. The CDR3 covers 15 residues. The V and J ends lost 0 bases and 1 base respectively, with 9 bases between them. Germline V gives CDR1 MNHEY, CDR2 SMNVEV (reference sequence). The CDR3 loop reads CASSLSARGNTEAFF. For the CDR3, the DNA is TGTGCCAGCAGTTTATCGGCTCGCGGGAACACTGAAGCTTTCTTT.

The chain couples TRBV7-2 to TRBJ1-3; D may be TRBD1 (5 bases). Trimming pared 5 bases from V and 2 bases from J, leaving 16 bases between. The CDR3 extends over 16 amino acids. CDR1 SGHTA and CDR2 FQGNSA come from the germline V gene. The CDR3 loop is CASSQRAGTAGNTIYF. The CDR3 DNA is TGTGCCAGCAGCCAGAGAGCGGGGACTGCTGGAAACACCATATATTTT. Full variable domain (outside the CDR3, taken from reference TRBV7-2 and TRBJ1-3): GAGVSQSPSNKVTEKGKDVELRCDPISGHTALYWYRQSLGQGLEFLIYFQGNSAPDKSGLPSDRFSAERTGGSVSTLTIQRTQQEDSAVYLCASSQRAGTAGNTIYFGEGSWLTVV.

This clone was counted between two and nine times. CDR3 sequence reads: CASSRQNPNYGYTF. In nucleotides, the CDR3 is TGTGCCAGCAGCCGACAGAACCCTAACTATGGCTACACCTTC. This sequence joins TRBV11-2 and TRBJ1-2, with a tentative D call TRBD1 (5 bases). CDR3 size: 14 residues. CDR1 is SGHAT, CDR2 FQNNGV, per germline. V lost 5 bases, J lost 0 bases, and 10 bases lay in between.

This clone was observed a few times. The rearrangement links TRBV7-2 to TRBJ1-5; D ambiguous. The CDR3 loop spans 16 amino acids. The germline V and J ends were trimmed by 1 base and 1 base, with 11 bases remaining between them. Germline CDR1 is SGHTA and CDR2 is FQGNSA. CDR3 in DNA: TGTGCCAGCAGCTTAGAGGTGGGCGCGAGCAATCAGCCCCAGCATTTT. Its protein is CASSLEVGASNQPQHF.

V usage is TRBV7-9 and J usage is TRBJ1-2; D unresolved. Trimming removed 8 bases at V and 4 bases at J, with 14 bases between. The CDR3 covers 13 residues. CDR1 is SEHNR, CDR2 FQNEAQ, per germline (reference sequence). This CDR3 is CASVPSAGYGYTF. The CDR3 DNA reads TGTGCCAGCGTCCCATCAGCGGGCTATGGCTACACCTTC.

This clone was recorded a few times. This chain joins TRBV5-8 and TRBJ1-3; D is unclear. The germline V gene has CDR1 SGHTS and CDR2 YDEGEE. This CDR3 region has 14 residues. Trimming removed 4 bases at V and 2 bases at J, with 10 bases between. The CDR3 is CASSISSTGNTIYF. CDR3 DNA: TGTGCCAGCAGCATAAGCTCTACTGGAAACACCATATATTTT.

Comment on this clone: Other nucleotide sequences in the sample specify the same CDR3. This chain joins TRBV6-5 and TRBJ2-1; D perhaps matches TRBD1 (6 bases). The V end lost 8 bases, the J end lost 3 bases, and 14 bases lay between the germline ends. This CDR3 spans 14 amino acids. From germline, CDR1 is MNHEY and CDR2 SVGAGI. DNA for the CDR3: TGTGCCAGCGGCCGGGACACCAACTACAATGAGCAGTTCTTC. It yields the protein CASGRDTNYNEQFF.

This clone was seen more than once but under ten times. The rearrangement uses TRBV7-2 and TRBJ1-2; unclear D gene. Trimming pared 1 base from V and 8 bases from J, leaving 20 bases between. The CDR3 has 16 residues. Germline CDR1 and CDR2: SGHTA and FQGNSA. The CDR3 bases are TGTGCCAGCAGCTTAGATAGTGGCAGGACTACGGGAGGCTACACCTTC. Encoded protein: CASSLDSGRTTGGYTF.

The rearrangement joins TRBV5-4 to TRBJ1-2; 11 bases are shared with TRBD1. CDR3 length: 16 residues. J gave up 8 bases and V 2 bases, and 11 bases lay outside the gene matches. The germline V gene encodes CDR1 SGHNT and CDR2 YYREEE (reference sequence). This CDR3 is CASSLGGQGAAVGYTF. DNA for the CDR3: TGTGCCAGCAGCTTAGGAGGACAGGGGGCTGCAGTAGGCTACACCTTC.

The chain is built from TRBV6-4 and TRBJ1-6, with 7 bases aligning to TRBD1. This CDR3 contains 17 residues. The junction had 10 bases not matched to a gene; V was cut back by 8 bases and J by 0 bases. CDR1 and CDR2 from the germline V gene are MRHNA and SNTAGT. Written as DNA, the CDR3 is TGTGCCAGCTACGACAGGACAGGTAGCTCCTATAATTCACCCCTCCACTTT. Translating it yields CASYDRTGSSYNSPLHF.

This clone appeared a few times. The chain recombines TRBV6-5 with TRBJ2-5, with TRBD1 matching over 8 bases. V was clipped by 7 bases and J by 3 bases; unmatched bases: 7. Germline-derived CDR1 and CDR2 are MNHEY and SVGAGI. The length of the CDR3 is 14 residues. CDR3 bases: TGTGCCAGCACTGGTGGGACAGGCGAAGAGACCCAGTACTTC. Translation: CASTGGTGEETQYF.

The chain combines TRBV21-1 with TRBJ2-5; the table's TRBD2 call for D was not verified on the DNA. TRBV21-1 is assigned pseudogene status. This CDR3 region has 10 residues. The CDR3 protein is CASSKRARHF. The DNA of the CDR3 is TGTGCCAGCAGCAAAAGAGCGCGTCACTTC.

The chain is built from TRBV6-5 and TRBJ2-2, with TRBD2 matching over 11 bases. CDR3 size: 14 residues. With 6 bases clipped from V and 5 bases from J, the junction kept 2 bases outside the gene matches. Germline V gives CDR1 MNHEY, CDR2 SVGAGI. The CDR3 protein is CASRLAGVTGELFF. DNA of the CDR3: TGTGCCAGCAGACTAGCGGGGGTAACCGGGGAGCTGTTTTTT.

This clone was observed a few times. The CDR3 DNA reads TGTGCCAGCAGGGGGACATCGGATCAGCCCCAGCATTTT. Translating it yields CASRGTSDQPQHF. The rearrangement uses TRBV6-5 and TRBJ1-5, with D tentatively TRBD1 (6 bases). The CDR3 extends over 13 amino acids. In germline, CDR1 is MNHEY, CDR2 SVGAGI. Trimming removed 6 bases from V and 5 bases from J, with 11 bases in between.

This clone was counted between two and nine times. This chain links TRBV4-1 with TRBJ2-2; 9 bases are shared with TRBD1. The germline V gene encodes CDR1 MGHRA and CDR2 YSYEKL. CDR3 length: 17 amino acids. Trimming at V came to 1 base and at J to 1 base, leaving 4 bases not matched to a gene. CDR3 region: CASSQGLTGGNTGELFF. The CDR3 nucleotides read TGCGCCAGCAGCCAAGGTCTGACAGGGGGGAACACCGGGGAGCTGTTTTTT.

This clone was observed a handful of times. The CDR3 region is CAAGMGLNTEAFF. The CDR3 DNA reads as TGTGCCGCGGGGATGGGTTTGAACACTGAAGCTTTCTTT. The chain recombines TRBV13 with TRBJ1-1; D uncertain. Germline CDR1 is PRHDT and CDR2 is FYEKMQ (reference sequence). This CDR3 comprises 13 residues. The ends were cut back, 11 bases at V and 0 bases at J, with 13 bases in the middle.

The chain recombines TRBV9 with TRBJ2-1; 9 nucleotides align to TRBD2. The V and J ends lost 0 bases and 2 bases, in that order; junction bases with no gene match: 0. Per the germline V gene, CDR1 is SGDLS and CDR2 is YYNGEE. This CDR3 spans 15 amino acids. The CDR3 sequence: CASSVGGGAYNEQFF. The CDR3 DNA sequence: TGTGCCAGCAGCGTAGGCGGGGGGGCCTACAATGAGCAGTTCTTC.